The clone carrying this TCR beta chain was detected only once. Its specificity is not known. The data stem from a study of a mutant IDH1 vaccine in newly diagnosed glioma. As for the study in general: Treated patients had a mean age of about 44 years and a roughly 60% male, around 38% female split. Patients had received radiotherapy, temozolomide, or both previously, most receiving both.

Study-wide points: Pseudoprogression seemingly bore no relation to changes in top peripheral T cell clonotypes. Vaccine-induced immune responses were detected in about 95% of patients.

Clones were read by immunoSEQ multiplex PCR, and TCRdb kept only the in-frame ones, dropping some. The table includes some 31,000 clones, about four fifths detected once. Time point here: week 47, end of study. One vaccine dose held 300 ug of mutant IDH1 20-mer peptide and came with topical imiquimod. The receptor was isolated from a man aged 30 to 39 with glioma. The sequencing here drew on PBMCs, taken from a glioma patient whose treatment included an IDH1 peptide vaccine.

The CDR3 here is CASSFRAETQYF. The CDR3 region has the DNA TGTGCCAGCAGCTTCAGGGCGGAGACCCAGTACTTC. This rearrangement joins TRBV7-9 to TRBJ2-5; maybe TRBD1 (5 bases). This CDR3 region has 12 residues. V lost 3 bases and J 5 bases, leaving 7 bases between the germline ends. Germline-derived CDR1 and CDR2 are SEHNR and FQNEAQ (reference sequence).